A selection of T cell receptor beta chains follows, all from one sample in a study of blood T cell repertoires in COVID-19. Measured with immunoSEQ multiplex PCR; TCRdb has only the in-frame clones, and not every one. The table includes about 270,000 clones, 88% detected once. The material sequenced was PBMCs or T cells enriched from blood (not recorded which). Receptors originate from a woman aged 50 to 60 who had recovered from COVID-19. Each CDR3 is given with its conserved first and last residue. A D gene is named only where the DNA matches it firmly. For some rows the clone size is stated as once, few or many, or as a class when expanded; others skip it.

D	V	size	J	DNA	CDR3
TRBD2	TRBV27	once	TRBJ2-7	TGTGCCAGCATCAAGACTAGCGGGTTCCACGAGCAGTACTTC	CASIKTSGFHEQYF
TRBD2	TRBV29-1	.	TRBJ2-2	TGCAGCGTTGTGGGGGCTAGCGGGACCTACACCGGGGAGCTGTTTTTT	CSVVGASGTYTGELFF
TRBD1	TRBV28	.	TRBJ1-4	TGTGCCAGCAGACAGGGGAGAACTAATGAAAAACTGTTTTTT	CASRQGRTNEKLFF
TRBD2	TRBV6-5	once	TRBJ2-1	TGTGCCAGCAGTCTAGCGGGCTCCTACAATGAGCAGTTCTTC	CASSLAGSYNEQFF
TRBD1	TRBV29-1	once	TRBJ2-7	TGCAGCGTTGAGGAGGGGACAGGGTTCTACGAGCAGTACTTC	CSVEEGTGFYEQYF
.	TRBV5-1	.	TRBJ2-1	TGCGCCAGCAGCCTTAGGGGCGGGATTAAGGATGAGCAGTTCTTC	CASSLRGGIKDEQFF
.	TRBV28	.	TRBJ2-5	TGTGCCAGCAGTTCCGGGGGACAAGAGACCCAGTACTTC	CASSSGGQETQYF
.	TRBV6-5	.	TRBJ1-2	TGTGCCAGCAGTTACTCGACACAGGCGTCCGGCTACACCTTC	CASSYSTQASGYTF
TRBD1	TRBV15	few	TRBJ2-7	TGTGCCACCAGCAGAGATTCGTTTGGGACAGCCGAGCAGTACTTC	CATSRDSFGTAEQYF
TRBD2	TRBV10-3	.	TRBJ2-1	TGTGCCATCAGAGGACTAGCGGACAATGAGCAGTTCTTC	CAIRGLADNEQFF
TRBD2	TRBV7-9	.	TRBJ2-1	TGTGCCAGCAGCCCTCTAGCGGGCAAATTGGGTGAGCAGTTCTTC	CASSPLAGKLGEQFF
.	TRBV5-1	.	TRBJ1-1	TGCGCCAGCAGCTTGGGACAAATCGGGAACACTGAAGCTTTCTTT	CASSLGQIGNTEAFF
TRBD1	TRBV10-3	once	TRBJ1-5	TGTGCCACCGGACAGGGCGTAAGTCAGCCCCAGCATTTT	CATGQGVSQPQHF
TRBD1	TRBV7-2	.	TRBJ2-3	TGTGCCAGCAGCGTCGGACAGGGGGGAGATACGCAGTATTTT	CASSVGQGGDTQYF
TRBD1	TRBV10-2	once	TRBJ2-7	TGCGCCAGCAGGGGGACGACAGGGGGCCGGAACGAGCAGTACTTC	CASRGTTGGRNEQYF